These 29 T cell receptor beta chains came from one sample sequenced in a study of response to subunit inactivated influenza vaccine. A single record per CDR3 protein comes from TCRdb applying MiXCR to the RT-PCR reads. The sample includes fewer than 800,000 distinct CDR3 sequences, less than 20% of them seen just once. Source: PBMCs from blood, taken about 11 days after vaccination. These TCRs come from a man over 45 who received an inactivated influenza vaccine.

The genes are TRBV6-1 and TRBJ1-3, with no clear D. With 6 bases removed from V and 0 bases from J, the gap between germline ends came to 15 bases. This CDR3 region has 16 residues. In germline, CDR1 is MNHNS, CDR2 SASEGT. In DNA form, the CDR3 reads TGTGCCAGCAGAATGAAACCGGGATTCTCTGGAAACACCATATATTTT. Encoded protein: CASRMKPGFSGNTIYF.

This clonotype came up many times. The chain is built from TRBV10-3 and TRBJ2-1, with D tentatively TRBD1 or TRBD2 (5 bases each). Trimming shortened V by 2 bases and J by 7 bases, and 18 bases separated the two germline ends. CDR1 ENHRY and CDR2 SYGVKD come from the germline V gene. The CDR3 is 16 residues long. CDR3 loop: CAISEAPGRSGNEQFF. The CDR3 DNA reads TGTGCCATCAGTGAGGCGCCGGGACGCTCCGGGAATGAGCAGTTCTTC.

This clonotype was seen more than once but under ten times. This chain connects TRBV20-1 to TRBJ1-4; the match to TRBD1 covers 7 bases. V lost 6 bases, J lost 4 bases, and 5 bases stayed unmatched. The CDR3 runs to 13 residues. Germline V gene sequence: CDR1 DFQATT, CDR2 SNEGSKA (reference sequence). CDR3 region: CSALNRGNEKLFF. CDR3 nucleotide sequence: TGCAGTGCCCTAAACAGGGGTAATGAAAAACTGTTTTTT.

The chain uses TRBV28 and TRBJ1-1; D gene uncertain. Germline V lookup: CDR1 MDHEN, CDR2 SYDVKM. Trimming took 3 bases from V and 1 from J, leaving 9 bases between them. The CDR3 extends over 14 amino acids. The CDR3 bases are TGTGCCAGCAGTTTGCCGTTGGCGAACACTGAAGCTTTCTTT. As protein: CASSLPLANTEAFF.

This clonotype was counted a few times. V and J are TRBV10-3 and TRBJ2-2, with 7 bases matching TRBD1. The CDR3 is made up of 13 amino acids. V lost 8 bases, J lost 0 bases, and 0 bases stayed unmatched. The germline CDR1 and CDR2 sequences are ENHRY and SYGVKD. The CDR3 sequence is CAIGQANTGELFF. The CDR3 bases are TGTGCCATCGGACAGGCGAACACCGGGGAGCTGTTTTTT.

In this sample, this clonotype turned up a few times. The chain couples TRBV29-1 to TRBJ2-7, with D possibly matching TRBD1 (6 bases). Trimming pared 2 bases from V and 2 bases from J, leaving 10 bases between. The CDR3 runs 13 residues. Germline V gives CDR1 SQVTM, CDR2 ANQGSEA. The CDR3 bases are TGCAGCGTTGAAAAAGCAGGGGCCTACGAGCAGTACTTC. Translating gives CSVEKAGAYEQYF.

The genes are TRBV6-1 and TRBJ1-2, with 10 bases fitting TRBD1. The CDR3 is 15 amino acids. Germline assignment: CDR1 MNHNS and CDR2 SASEGT. V was clipped by 5 bases and J by 6 bases; unmatched bases: 9. CDR3 in DNA: TGTGCCAGCAGTCTCCCGGGACAGGGGTGGAATGGCTACACCTTC. It encodes CASSLPGQGWNGYTF.

The CDR3 sequence is CASSQDVGAGVSSYNSPLHF. The CDR3 bases are TGCGCCAGCAGCCAAGATGTGGGGGCCGGTGTGAGCTCCTATAATTCACCCCTCCACTTT. This rearrangement joins TRBV4-3 to TRBJ1-6; perhaps TRBD1 as D (6 bases). V lost 0 bases, J lost 0 bases, and 18 bases lay in between. This CDR3 is built from 20 residues. Germline assignment: CDR1 LGHNA and CDR2 YSLEER.

V and J are TRBV6-2 or TRBV6-3 and TRBJ2-1; TRBD2 aligns across 9 bases. V lost 0 bases, J lost 7 bases, and 4 bases stayed unmatched. The CDR3 is 15 residues long. Germline assignment: CDR1 MNHEY and CDR2 SVGEGT. Written as DNA, the CDR3 is TGTGCCAGCAGTTACTCAGGAGCGGGAGGAAATGAGCAGTTCTTC. Encoded protein: CASSYSGAGGNEQFF.

V is TRBV4-2 and J is TRBJ2-3; 8 positions match TRBD2. Germline CDR1 reads LGHNA; CDR2 reads YNFKEQ. This CDR3 has 17 amino acids. The ends lost 5 bases at V and 0 bases at J; junction bases unmatched: 10. CDR3 in DNA: TGTGCCAGCAGCTCCACACTAGCGGACTATAGCACAGATACGCAGTATTTT. This gives the protein CASSSTLADYSTDTQYF.

This clonotype was seen only a few times. V is TRBV20-1 and J is TRBJ2-7, with TRBD1 matching over 8 bases. The V gene end was trimmed by 7 bases and the J gene end by 6 bases; junction bases not matched to a gene: 14. This CDR3 contains 14 residues. The germline CDR1 and CDR2 sequences are DFQATT and SNEGSKA (reference sequence). CDR3 in amino acids: CSVITGGSALEQYF. CDR3 in DNA: TGCAGTGTTATAACAGGGGGTTCAGCCCTCGAGCAGTACTTC.

The chain combines TRBV7-9 with TRBJ2-7, with 8 bases fitting TRBD1. With 6 bases clipped from V and 3 bases from J, the junction kept 7 bases outside the gene matches. Per germline, CDR1 SEHNR and CDR2 FQNEAQ (reference sequence). This CDR3 has 14 amino acids. The CDR3 protein is CASSPQGAVYEQYF. The CDR3 region has the DNA TGTGCCAGCAGTCCGCAGGGGGCTGTCTACGAGCAGTACTTC.

This clonotype was picked up a small number of times. This chain links TRBV20-1 with TRBJ2-5; 7 positions match TRBD2. V shed 6 bases and J 5 bases; nucleotides not matched to a gene: 6. The CDR3 spans 12 residues. CDR1 DFQATT and CDR2 SNEGSKA come from the germline V gene (reference sequence). CDR3 nucleotide sequence: TGCAGTGCCGGCGGGAGTAAGGAGACCCAGTACTTC. It is translated as CSAGGSKETQYF.

This clonotype has at least ten counts. The chain recombines TRBV28 with TRBJ2-7; the D gene is possibly TRBD1 (6 bases). This CDR3 is 12 amino acids long. Germline V lookup: CDR1 MDHEN, CDR2 SYDVKM. The V gene lost 5 bases and the J gene lost 6 bases, with 11 bases spanning the gap. In DNA form, the CDR3 reads TGTGCCAGCAGTGAACAGGGTTTCGAGCAGTACTTC. This sequence encodes CASSEQGFEQYF.

This clonotype was seen more than once but under ten times. The chain couples TRBV6-2 or TRBV6-3 to TRBJ1-1, with a possible D match to TRBD1 (5 bases). CDR3 size: 15 residues. V gave up 4 bases and J gave up 3 bases, with 15 bases separating them. Germline V lookup: CDR1 MNHEY, CDR2 SVGEGT. This CDR3 is CASSSRTWGDTEAFF. The CDR3 nucleotides read TGTGCCAGCAGTTCCCGGACGTGGGGGGACACTGAAGCTTTCTTT.

This clonotype was observed a few times. The chain employs TRBV12-3 or TRBV12-4 and TRBJ2-5; 8 positions match TRBD2. The CDR3 is 13 amino acids. V lost 5 bases and J lost 7; bases outside the gene matches: 6. The chain's CDR3 is CASSQRAGGTQYF. The CDR3 coding sequence is TGTGCCAGCAGTCAAAGGGCGGGGGGGACCCAGTACTTC.

This clonotype was seen more than once but under ten times. The chain employs TRBV15 and TRBJ1-5; D might be TRBD1 (5 bases). There are 15 residues in the CDR3. Germline CDR1 reads LNHNV; CDR2 reads YYDKDF (reference sequence). The ends were cut back, 0 bases at V and 7 bases at J, with 13 bases in the middle. The CDR3 bases are TGTGCCACCAGCAGAGAGACAGCCGAGTTGCAGCCCCAGCATTTT. Protein product: CATSRETAELQPQHF.

The chain uses TRBV29-1 and TRBJ2-7; 7 nucleotides agree with TRBD2. The CDR3 has 15 amino acids. The germline V gene has CDR1 SQVTM and CDR2 ANQGSEA. The V and J ends lost 0 bases and 1 base, in that order; junction bases with no gene match: 6. This chain's CDR3 is CSVEERGGQSYEQYF. Written as DNA, the CDR3 is TGCAGCGTTGAAGAAAGGGGAGGGCAGTCCTACGAGCAGTACTTC.

This clonotype was seen a handful of times. The rearrangement uses TRBV30 and TRBJ2-1; 8 bases align to TRBD1. Germline loops: CDR1 GTSNPN, CDR2 SVGIG (reference sequence). V gave up 4 bases and J gave up 7 bases; unmatched junction bases: 3. The CDR3 covers 12 residues. CDR3 nucleotides: TGTGCCTGGACAGGGGGCTTGAATGAGCAGTTCTTC. This codes for CAWTGGLNEQFF.

This chain connects TRBV5-1 to TRBJ2-3; the match to TRBD1 covers 12 bases. CDR1 SGHRS and CDR2 YFSETQ come from the germline V gene. CDR3 length: 16 amino acids. Losses at the gene ends were 4 bases for V and 7 bases for J; bases not matched to a gene: 10. For the CDR3, the DNA is TGCGCCAGCAGCCGTCCCGGGACAGGGGGCACGAATACGCAGTATTTT. It yields the protein CASSRPGTGGTNTQYF.

This clonotype was found a few times. The V and J genes are TRBV28 and TRBJ2-5, with 7 bases matching TRBD2. The CDR3 runs to 15 residues. V shed 5 bases, J shed 2 bases, and the junction held 8 bases outside the gene matches. Germline V gene sequence: CDR1 MDHEN, CDR2 SYDVKM. CDR3 nucleotide sequence: TGTGCCAGCAGTCCCCATTCTAGCGGACAAGAGACCCAGTACTTC. Protein sequence: CASSPHSSGQETQYF.

The sample holds a few counts of this clonotype. The rearrangement uses TRBV18 and TRBJ2-7, with 7 nucleotides matching TRBD1. The CDR3 is 14 residues long. V gave up 3 bases and J gave up 3 bases; unmatched junction bases: 5. CDR1 is KGHSH and CDR2 is LQKENI in the germline V gene. The CDR3 DNA reads as TGTGCCAGCTCACCGTCCGGGACAGTCTACGAGCAGTACTTC. It specifies CASSPSGTVYEQYF.

This clonotype was detected ten times or more. V usage is TRBV5-1 and J usage is TRBJ2-2, with 7 bases lining up with TRBD1. Germline CDR1 reads SGHRS; CDR2 reads YFSETQ. This CDR3 comprises 16 residues. The V and J ends lost 4 bases and 2 bases, in that order; junction bases with no gene match: 8. The CDR3 sequence: CASSPWTGANTGELFF. The CDR3 DNA follows: TGCGCCAGCAGCCCTTGGACAGGAGCAAACACCGGGGAGCTGTTTTTT.

This clonotype showed up just a few times. The chain joins TRBV2 to TRBJ2-6; D gene unclear. Germline V CDR1 and CDR2: SNHLY, FYNNEI. Trimming pared 4 bases from V and 4 bases from J, leaving 17 bases between. This CDR3 has 17 amino acids. The CDR3 is CASSGGSDDSGANVLTF. The CDR3 DNA is TGTGCCAGCAGTGGTGGCAGTGACGACTCGGGGGCCAACGTCCTGACTTTC.

This clonotype was picked up a small number of times. V and J are TRBV20-1 and TRBJ2-3; possible D gene TRBD2, 6 bases. Germline CDR1 is DFQATT and CDR2 is SNEGSKA (reference sequence). The CDR3 consists of 16 residues. Trimming removed 5 bases at V and 8 bases at J, with 26 bases between. This CDR3 reads CSARPAPSVVIVTQYF. As DNA, the CDR3 is TGCAGTGCTCGCCCCGCTCCTAGCGTGGTTATTGTTACGCAGTATTTT.

The genes are TRBV20-1 and TRBJ2-6; 7 nucleotides line up with TRBD1. In germline, CDR1 is DFQATT, CDR2 SNEGSKA (reference sequence). Trimming cost V 3 bases and J 0 bases; bases outside gene matches: 2. The CDR3 runs 15 residues. Here the CDR3 reads CSARTGSSGANVLTF. The CDR3 DNA reads as TGCAGTGCTAGGACAGGGAGCTCTGGGGCCAACGTCCTGACTTTC.

This clonotype showed up just a few times. The CDR3, as DNA: TGCAGCGCTGGACTAGCGGGAGTAATAACCGGGGAGCTGTTTTTT. This translates into CSAGLAGVITGELFF. The chain employs TRBV29-1 and TRBJ2-2; 13 bases agree with TRBD2. The germline V gene has CDR1 SQVTM and CDR2 ANQGSEA. This CDR3 comprises 15 residues. V dropped 7 bases and J dropped 5; count of bases not matched to a gene: 7.

The rearrangement joins TRBV5-1 to TRBJ2-7; D not certain. V was clipped by 0 bases and J by 6 bases, with 10 bases between them. Germline V CDR1 and CDR2: SGHRS, YFSETQ. This CDR3 comprises 13 residues. CDR3: CASSLAWLSEQYF. CDR3 DNA sequence: TGCGCCAGCAGCTTGGCCTGGCTCAGCGAGCAGTACTTC.

This clonotype was detected many times. The rearrangement uses TRBV20-1 and TRBJ1-1; a possible D gene is TRBD1 (5 bases). CDR3 length: 15 residues. Trimming pared 4 bases from V and 10 bases from J, leaving 25 bases between. Germline CDR1 and CDR2: DFQATT and SNEGSKA (reference sequence). The DNA for the CDR3 is TGCAGTGCTAATTCCCCAGGGCGTCCCGGAGAAGGAGCTTTCTTT. Protein: CSANSPGRPGEGAFF.